This TCR beta chain was sequenced in a study of blood T cell repertoires in COVID-19 (dated by TCRdb to the early 2020s). Looking at the study overall: Collaborator samples came from the United States, Italy and Spain and covered acute and convalescent phases of COVID-19. The sample metadata nearly always contained a de-identified subject ID, COVID-19 status, age in years and sex. The material from the prospective study consisted of cDNA or gDNA derived from T cells, B-cell-depleted T cells, or PBMCs. The dataset comprised deeply sampled blood TCRbeta repertoires from subjects exposed to, actively infected with, or recovered from COVID-19. Where available, HLA class I and class II types were taken from metadata supplied by the sample provider and were not determined by assay-based typing. Samples came from the ongoing ImmuneRACE study (first 160 participants) plus 1,254 subjects from 6 global collaborators. The repertoires were released in a freely available public database intended as a resource for research on the immune response to SARS-CoV-2. Points the paper makes about the study in general: The quantity of clinical and demographic metadata differed by source and by participant and was supplied without curation.

In this sample, this clone turned up a few times. It has no known antigen specificity. Within one base of it there is no much larger clone, and no base qualities were kept. V is trimmed back by 5 bases and J by 3 bases, and the junction contains 6 bases that no gene match accounts for. The CDR3 goes from the cysteine to the phenylalanine over 13 residues. Just CDR3 DNA is preserved here, 39 bases in frame from base 1. Sequences GTSNPN (CDR1) and SVGIG (CDR2) are obtained from the germline V gene (reference sequence). Whole blood was collected in K2EDTA tubes by collaborating institutions according to the institutions' own protocols. Collaborator samples were shipped for TCRbeta analysis as frozen whole blood, isolated PBMCs, or DNA extracted from either sample type. TCRbeta CDR3 regions were amplified from genomic DNA by means of the immunoSEQ Assay, a bias-controlled multiplex PCR. The original pipeline was this. Nucleated cell counts per sample were estimated from amplification of reference gene primers within the assay. To quantify the absolute abundance of each unique TCRbeta CDR3 rearrangement, sequence reads were collapsed and filtered. For each sample, productive Simpson clonality was calculated as the square root of Simpson's diversity index over productive rearrangements. As stored in TCRdb, this immuneACCESS dataset retains in-frame rearrangements with V and J assigned. A fraction of the clones does not appear; measured against another copy, unresolved V genes explain less than half of the discrepancy, and the remainder lacks a known reason. That table furnishes V, J and clone size, whereas the DNA furnished D and trimming. The sample table records approximately 290,000 clones; 70% to 90% of these occur just once. Around an eighth of the sample is in the top ten clones.

Sequenced input: peripheral blood. The receptor was derived from a woman aged 55-70 years with acute or convalescent COVID-19. The V and J genes are TRBV30 and TRBJ1-1; 7 junctional bases match TRBD1. The nucleotide sequence is given as TGTGCCTGGGGGAGGCAGGGGGACACTGAAGCTTTCTTT. Its coded protein is CAWGRQGDTEAFF.